This T cell receptor beta chain is drawn from a study of molecular identifiers for immune sequencing clone quantification (dated by TCRdb to the late 2010s). Concerning the study at large: For a replicate experiment, the RNA from either 20,000 or 100,000 naive CD8 T cells was divided into five aliquots, and four of those aliquots went on to sequencing. This methods study benchmarked molecular-identifier clustering-based TCR repertoire sequencing (MIDCIRS) and TCR RNA copy counting, using CD8 T cells to do so.

This clonotype was seen at least ten times. The antigen this receptor binds is unknown. Per-nucleotide qualities are absent, and no much larger clonotype sits a single base away. Libraries of naive CD8 T cells were built from approximately 20,000 to 980,000 sorted cells, with 10%, 30% or 50% of the purified RNA used. On a BD FACSAria II, naive CD8 T cells were FACS-sorted as CD8+CD4-CCR7+CD45RA+ and collected into RLT Plus buffer. Roughly ten TCR copies' worth of Jurkat RNA were spiked into roughly 17,000-1,100,000 naive CD8 T cell samples to test detection sensitivity. Enrichment of CD8 T cells was performed with RosetteSep CD8+ T Cell Enrichment Cocktail and Ficoll-Paque, after which ACK red cell lysis was carried out. The CDR3 spans 18 residues, from the cysteine through the phenylalanine. Just the 54-base CDR3 DNA is kept, in frame starting at base 1. Trimming costs V 0 bases and J 5 bases, and their ends lie 20 bases apart. Via the germline V gene, CDR1 is SGHVS and CDR2 FQNEAQ.

The library came from PCR. Sequencer: NextSeq 500. Bulk TCR libraries were generated as previously described, with the TCR primers listed in Table S5 used. Total RNA was purified with the Qiagen AllPrep DNA/RNA kit. Before analysis, reads from multiple sequencing runs of one library were combined. From the authors' description of their analysis: Only reads with exact TCR constant sequence were kept, trimmed to 150 nt, and grouped by their 12-nt molecular barcodes. Reads within each barcode group were sub-clustered using a 15% Levenshtein threshold, and quality-weighted consensus sequences were constructed for each RNA molecule. Non-functional sequences were discarded, and so were lower-count sequences lying one edit away from another sequence. Based on a fit of two negative binomial distributions, barcode sub-clusters having less than 20% of the maximum read count were discarded. Using fastp trimming at Q25 and MiXCR clonotype assembly, TCRdb reanalyzed the public sequencing data and kept in-frame beta chains. Each CDR3 protein appears once, grouped with its most common genes and DNA. The V and J calls here are based on TCRdb, not the publication. The sample has under 800,000 distinct CDR3 sequences on record, about 25% of them singletons. Roughly 0.83% of the sample goes to the ten largest clones.

Beyond this particular receptor, the publication reports: A single cell's worth of spiked-in Jurkat TCR RNA was reported detectable even among under 1.1 million naive CD8 T cells. Clones above 20 RNA copies held over 99% of molecules in CMV-specific effector cells but under 1% in naive cells. When barcode sub-clustering was not used, chimeric consensus sequences inflated TCR diversity, with chimeras reaching as high as 47%. Spiked-in Jurkat TCR RNA (approximately 10 copies' worth), which is not part of the donor repertoire, was contained in the naive libraries. Highly expanded clone sizes could be underestimated because identical TCR molecules may share a barcode. Modeling gave about 3.2 recovered TCR RNA copies per cell versus 7.5 to 10 by digital PCR, implying roughly 29% capture efficiency.

The chain joins TRBV7-8 to TRBJ1-5, with the identity of the D gene unclear. Sequencing used naive CD8+ T cells from blood, with Jurkat cell RNA spiked in. The intended sense of this specimen's cell subset or site label: FACS-sorted CD8+CD4-CCR7+CD45RA+ naive T cells. The sequence derives from a human donor in good health. Some libraries in this study had Jurkat cell RNA spiked in. The DNA is as follows: TGTGCCAGCAGCTTAGCCATAACAATGGACGGAGGGTATCAGCCCCAGCATTTT. The resulting protein is CASSLAITMDGGYQPQHF.